This T cell receptor beta chain is drawn from a study of CD8 T cells in ankylosing spondylitis. It was by quantitative 5'-RACE with molecular barcodes that TCR beta libraries were made. TCRdb reprocessed the 5' RACE reads via MiXCR and lists one record per CDR3 protein. Among 200,000 to 300,000 distinct CDR3 sequences listed, roughly 32% were seen once. Germline V gene sequence: CDR1 DFQATT, CDR2 SNEGSKA (reference sequence). Trimming removed 3 bases from V and 3 bases from J, with 12 bases in between. The CDR3 contains 14 residues. This clonotype was counted ten times or more. The sequenced material came from blood, either unsorted or a sorted T cell fraction (not recorded which). The TCR sequence derives from a male donor with ankylosing spondylitis or in good health (not recorded which). V and J are TRBV20-1 and TRBJ2-1, with no clear D. This chain's CDR3 is CSASGRNVYNEQFF. In DNA form, the CDR3 reads TGCAGTGCTAGCGGCCGGAACGTCTACAATGAGCAGTTCTTC.